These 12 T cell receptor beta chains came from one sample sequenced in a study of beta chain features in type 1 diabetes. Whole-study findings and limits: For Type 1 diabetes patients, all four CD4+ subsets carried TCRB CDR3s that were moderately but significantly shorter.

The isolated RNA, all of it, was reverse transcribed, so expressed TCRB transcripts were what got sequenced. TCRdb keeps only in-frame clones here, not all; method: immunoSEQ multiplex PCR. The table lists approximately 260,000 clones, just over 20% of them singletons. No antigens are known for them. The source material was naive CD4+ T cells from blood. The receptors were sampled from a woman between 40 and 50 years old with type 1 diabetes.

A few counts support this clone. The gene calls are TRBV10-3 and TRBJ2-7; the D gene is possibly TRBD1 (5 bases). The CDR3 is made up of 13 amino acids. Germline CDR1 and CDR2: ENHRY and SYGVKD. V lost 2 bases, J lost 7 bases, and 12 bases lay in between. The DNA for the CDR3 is TGTGCCATCAGTGAGACGGGCCCAGGGGAGCAGTACTTC. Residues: CAISETGPGEQYF.

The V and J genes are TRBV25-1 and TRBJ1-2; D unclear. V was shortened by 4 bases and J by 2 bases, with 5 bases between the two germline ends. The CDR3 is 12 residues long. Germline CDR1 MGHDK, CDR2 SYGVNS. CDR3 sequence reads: CASSGVNYGYTF. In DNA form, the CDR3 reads TGTGCCAGCAGTGGAGTCAACTATGGCTACACCTTC.

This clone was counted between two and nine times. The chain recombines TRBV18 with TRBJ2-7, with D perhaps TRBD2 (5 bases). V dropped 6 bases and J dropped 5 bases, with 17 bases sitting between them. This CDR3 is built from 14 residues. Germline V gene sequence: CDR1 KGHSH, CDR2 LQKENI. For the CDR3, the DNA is TGTGCCAGCTCGGAAGGGCCAGTCGGGAACGAGCAGTACTTC. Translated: CASSEGPVGNEQYF.

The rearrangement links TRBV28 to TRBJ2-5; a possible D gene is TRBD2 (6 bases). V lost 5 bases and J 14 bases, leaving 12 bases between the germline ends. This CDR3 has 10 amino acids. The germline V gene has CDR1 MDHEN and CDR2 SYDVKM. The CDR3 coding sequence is TGTGCCAGCAGTGGGGGGACGAGATACTTC. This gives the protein CASSGGTRYF.

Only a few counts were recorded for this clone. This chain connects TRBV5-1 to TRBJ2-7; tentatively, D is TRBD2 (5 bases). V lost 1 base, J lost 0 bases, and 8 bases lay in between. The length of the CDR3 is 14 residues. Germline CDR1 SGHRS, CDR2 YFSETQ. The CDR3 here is CASSLWESSYEQYF. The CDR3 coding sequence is TGCGCCAGCAGCTTGTGGGAGAGCTCCTACGAGCAGTACTTC.

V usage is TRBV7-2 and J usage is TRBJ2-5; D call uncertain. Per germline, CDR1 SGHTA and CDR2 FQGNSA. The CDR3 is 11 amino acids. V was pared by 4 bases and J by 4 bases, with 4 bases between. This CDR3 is CASSSVETQYF. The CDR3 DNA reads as TGTGCCAGCAGCTCGGTAGAGACCCAGTACTTC.

The CDR3 coding sequence is TGTGCCAGCGGACAGGGGAGAGATACGCAGTATTTT. Protein sequence: CASGQGRDTQYF. The chain recombines TRBV2 with TRBJ2-3, with 9 bases that match TRBD1. Germline CDR1 is SNHLY and CDR2 is FYNNEI. Trimming took 8 bases from V and 5 from J; bases not matched to a gene: 2. The CDR3 extends over 12 amino acids.

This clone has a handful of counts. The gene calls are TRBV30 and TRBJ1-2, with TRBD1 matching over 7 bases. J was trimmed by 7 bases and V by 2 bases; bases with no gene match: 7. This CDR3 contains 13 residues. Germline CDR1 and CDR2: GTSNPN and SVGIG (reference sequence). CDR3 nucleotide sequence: TGTGCCTGGAGTTTAGGGGGCGCGGCTGGCTACACCTTC. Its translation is CAWSLGGAAGYTF.

In DNA, the CDR3 is TGTGCCAGCAGCTTGGGGACAGCCTCTGGGGCCAACGTCCTGACTTTC. Its protein is CASSLGTASGANVLTF. The J gene is TRBJ2-6, the V gene TRBV7-9, with 7 bases that match TRBD1. Per germline, CDR1 SEHNR and CDR2 FQNEAQ (reference sequence). The ends lost 3 bases at V and 0 bases at J; junction bases unmatched: 2. CDR3 length: 16 residues.

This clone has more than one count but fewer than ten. The chain's CDR3 is CATSRGGQGATQPQHF. DNA for the CDR3: TGTGCCACCAGCAGAGGTGGACAGGGGGCTACTCAGCCCCAGCATTTT. The genes are TRBV15 and TRBJ1-5, with 11 bases identical to TRBD1. V shed 1 base, J shed 6 bases, and the junction held 5 bases outside the gene matches. The CDR3 is made up of 16 amino acids. Germline V gene data show CDR1 as LNHNV and CDR2 as YYDKDF (reference sequence).

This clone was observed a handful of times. The CDR3 sequence is CASSSLLSSYEQYF. CDR3 nucleotides: TGTGCCAGCTCCTCACTACTGAGCTCCTACGAGCAGTACTTC. The rearrangement uses TRBV18 and TRBJ2-7; D is undetermined. With 6 bases removed from V and 0 bases from J, the gap between germline ends came to 12 bases. This CDR3 contains 14 residues. Germline lookup yields CDR1 KGHSH and CDR2 LQKENI.

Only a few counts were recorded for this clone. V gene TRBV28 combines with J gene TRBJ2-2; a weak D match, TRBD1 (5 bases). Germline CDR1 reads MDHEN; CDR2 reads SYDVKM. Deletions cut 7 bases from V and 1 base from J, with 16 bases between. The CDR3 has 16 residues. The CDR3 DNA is TGTGCCAGCAAGAATGTAGGGGCCAAGAACACCGGGGAGCTGTTTTTT. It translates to CASKNVGAKNTGELFF.